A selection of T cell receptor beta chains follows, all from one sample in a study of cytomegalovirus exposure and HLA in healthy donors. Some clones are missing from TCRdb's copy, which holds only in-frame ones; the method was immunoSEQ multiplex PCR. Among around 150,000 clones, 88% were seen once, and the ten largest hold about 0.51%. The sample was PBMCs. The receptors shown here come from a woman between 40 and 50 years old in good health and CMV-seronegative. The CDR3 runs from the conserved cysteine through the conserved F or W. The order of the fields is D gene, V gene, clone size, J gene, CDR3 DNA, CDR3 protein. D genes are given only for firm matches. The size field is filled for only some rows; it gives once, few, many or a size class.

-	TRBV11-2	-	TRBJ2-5	TGTGCCAGCAGCGCAGTAGGCAGGGCAAGTTCCGCGACCCAGTACTTC	CASSAVGRASSATQYF
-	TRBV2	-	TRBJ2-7	TGTGCCAGCAGCGGTTTGACGGGGGCCTACGAGCAGTACTTC	CASSGLTGAYEQYF
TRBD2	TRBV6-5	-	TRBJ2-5	TGTGCCAGCAGGAGTCACGGGACTAGTCATGAGACCCAGTACTTC	CASRSHGTSHETQYF
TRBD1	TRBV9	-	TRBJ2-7	TGTGCCAGCAGCGTTATGGCGGACAGGTCCTACGAGCAGTACTTC	CASSVMADRSYEQYF
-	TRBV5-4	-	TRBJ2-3	TGTGCCAGCAGCTTGGCAGGGCCAGATACGCAGTATTTT	CASSLAGPDTQYF
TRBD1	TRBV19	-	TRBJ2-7	TGTGCCAGTAGTACCCCCTGGACAGGGAAGGACGAGCAGTACTTC	CASSTPWTGKDEQYF
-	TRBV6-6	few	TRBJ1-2	TGTGCCAGCAGTTACTCCGGGCAGGGGAAAGGCTACACCTTC	CASSYSGQGKGYTF
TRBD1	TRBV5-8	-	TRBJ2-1	TGTGCCAGCAGCTCTGACAGGGGGCACTACAATGAGCAGTTCTTC	CASSSDRGHYNEQFF
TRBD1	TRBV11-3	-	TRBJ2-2	TGTGCCAGCAGCCCCCGACAGGGTGGCGGGGAGCTGTTTTTT	CASSPRQGGGELFF
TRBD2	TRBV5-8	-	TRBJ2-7	TGTGCCAGCAGCTTGGTGTTAGCGGGAGTATCTTCCGAGCAGTACTTC	CASSLVLAGVSSEQYF
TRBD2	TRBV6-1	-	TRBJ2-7	TGTGCCAGCAGTGAAGGCGGGAGGGGCTACGAGCAGTACTTC	CASSEGGRGYEQYF
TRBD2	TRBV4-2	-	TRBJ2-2	TGTGCCAGCAGCCATGCCCTAGCGGGAGCGAACACCGGGGAGCTGTTTTTT	CASSHALAGANTGELFF
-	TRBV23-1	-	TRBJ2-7	TGCGCCAGCAGTCCTACCTGGCAGAAGGGGACCTACGAGCAGTACTTC	CASSPTWQKGTYEQYF
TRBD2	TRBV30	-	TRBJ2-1	TGTGCCTGGAGTATTTACCGGGGGACTAGCGGGAGCGGAGAGCAGTTCTTC	CAWSIYRGTSGSGEQFF
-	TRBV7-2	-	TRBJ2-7	TGTGCCAGCAGCTTAGCCGGGTACTCCTACGAGCAGTACTTC	CASSLAGYSYEQYF
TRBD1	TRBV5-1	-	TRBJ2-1	TGCGCCAGCAGCTTGGGGACAGGGAGTAATGAGCAGTTCTTC	CASSLGTGSNEQFF